These 16 T cell receptor beta chains came from one sample sequenced in a study of T-cell memory formation after mild COVID-19. TCRdb called the 5' RACE reads again in MiXCR, with one record for every CDR3 protein. The sample records hundreds of thousands of distinct CDR3 sequences, 20% to 30% being singletons. Material: PBMCs or a T cell subset sorted from them (not recorded which). The receptors here all came from an adult woman who had mild COVID-19 (a few samples of this study predate the infection). Cell type and time point are not known.

The V call is TRBV12-3 or TRBV12-4, the J call TRBJ1-2; TRBD1 matches at 8 bases. CDR3 size: 13 residues. V was clipped by 1 base and J by 7 bases; unmatched bases: 2. CDR3 in amino acids: CASSLGRGLGYTF. Written as DNA, the CDR3 is TGTGCCAGCAGTTTAGGCAGGGGGCTTGGCTACACCTTC.

The J gene is TRBJ2-7, the V gene TRBV6-1; D may match TRBD1 or TRBD2 (5 bases each). The V gene's germline CDR1 is MNHNS and CDR2 SASEGT. V gave up 5 bases and J gave up 3 bases, with 23 bases separating them. This CDR3 is 17 amino acids long. CDR3 bases: TGTGCCAGCAGTACTAGGACAAGAACTGGGTCTAGCTACGAGCAGTACTTC. It yields the protein CASSTRTRTGSSYEQYF.

The chain has TRBV4-1 and TRBJ2-3; unclear D gene. The V end was cut by 0 bases, the J end by 5 bases, with 12 bases between. The length of the CDR3 is 15 residues. Germline CDR1 reads MGHRA; CDR2 reads YSYEKL. The CDR3 DNA follows: TGCGCCAGCAGCCAAGATAGCTGGGGTGGAGATACGCAGTATTTT. Its translation is CASSQDSWGGDTQYF.

A word on this clonotype: The junction departs from germline at one end; a sequencing error may be responsible. The rearrangement uses TRBV7-3 and TRBJ1-6; D unclear. The CDR3 loop spans 15 amino acids. CDR1 and CDR2 from the germline V gene are SGHTA and FQGTGA. For the CDR3, the DNA is TGTGCCAGCAGCCCCCCCGGGAGGAGGAATTCAGCCCTCCACTTT. It codes for CASSPPGRRNSALHF.

This clonotype showed up just a few times. V and J are TRBV6-5 and TRBJ1-1, with 7 bases lining up with TRBD1. CDR1 is MNHEY and CDR2 is SVGAGI in the germline V gene. Trimming removed 6 bases from V and 0 bases from J; junction bases left unmatched: 4. The CDR3 consists of 14 residues. This CDR3 reads CASSQGGLNTEAFF. The CDR3 nucleotides read TGTGCCAGCAGCCAAGGGGGCCTGAACACTGAAGCTTTCTTT.

The V and J genes are TRBV12-3 or TRBV12-4 and TRBJ2-7; 9 bases are shared with TRBD1. V trimming: 5 bases; J trimming: 4 bases; junction bases outside the gene matches: 12. The CDR3 runs to 16 residues. The CDR3 nucleotides are TGTGCCAGCAGTCCGGGAACAGGGGGCGTTAGGTACGAGCAGTACTTC. It is translated as CASSPGTGGVRYEQYF.

The rearrangement joins TRBV5-6 to TRBJ2-1, with 8 bases identical to TRBD2. In germline, CDR1 is SGHDT, CDR2 YYEEEE. V lost 7 bases and J lost 5; bases outside the gene matches: 11. The CDR3 contains 15 residues. The CDR3 reads CASQRTGSGDNEQFF. CDR3 DNA sequence: TGTGCCAGCCAACGAACGGGTAGCGGGGACAATGAGCAGTTCTTC.

This clonotype was counted between two and nine times. This rearrangement joins TRBV19 to TRBJ2-5, with 7 bases that match TRBD2. This CDR3 has 16 residues. V was pared by 4 bases and J by 5 bases, with 13 bases of the junction left unmatched. The germline V gene encodes CDR1 LNHDA and CDR2 SQIVND (reference sequence). The CDR3 region has the DNA TGTGCCAGTAGTACCTCCCGGGGACTACGACGGGAGACCCAGTACTTC. Translating it yields CASSTSRGLRRETQYF.

The gene calls are TRBV15 and TRBJ2-1, with D tentatively TRBD2 (7 bases). CDR1 and CDR2 (germline): LNHNV, YYDKDF (reference sequence). The CDR3 covers 16 residues. Trimming took 4 bases from V and 3 from J, leaving 16 bases between them. DNA for the CDR3: TGTGCCACCAGCACCTTGGCGGGGGCCCTCTACAATGAGCAGTTCTTC. Translating gives CATSTLAGALYNEQFF.

V gene TRBV7-9 combines with J gene TRBJ1-5; possible D gene TRBD1, 5 bases. Germline loops: CDR1 SEHNR, CDR2 FQNEAQ (reference sequence). CDR3 length equals 14 residues. V was cut by 4 bases and J by 5 bases, with 12 bases left in between. CDR3 DNA sequence: TGTGCCAGCAGCTCGTGGGGGTCGGATCAGCCCCAGCATTTT. Protein sequence: CASSSWGSDQPQHF.

This clonotype was counted only a few times. The rearrangement joins TRBV14 to TRBJ1-1, with no clear D. Trimming removed 0 bases from V and 0 bases from J, with 11 bases in between. CDR3 size: 16 residues. From germline, CDR1 is SGHDN and CDR2 FVKESK. The CDR3 region has the DNA TGTGCCAGCAGCCAAGACTGGGTGGAATTGAACACTGAAGCTTTCTTT. The encoded protein is CASSQDWVELNTEAFF.

Only a few counts were recorded for this clonotype. The chain uses TRBV5-1 and TRBJ2-7; D tentatively fits TRBD1 or TRBD2 (5 bases each). This CDR3 comprises 15 residues. The germline gives CDR1 SGHRS, CDR2 YFSETQ. Trimming left V 5 bases short and J 3 bases short, with 18 bases between. The CDR3 bases are TGCGCCAGCAGATACCGATGGGGGTCCCTCTACGAGCAGTACTTC. It is translated as CASRYRWGSLYEQYF.

This clonotype has just a few counts. J is TRBJ1-2 and V is TRBV29-1; unclear D gene. Trimming stripped 7 bases from V and 0 bases from J, with 18 bases between. Germline V gives CDR1 SQVTM, CDR2 ANQGSEA. The CDR3 runs 15 residues. The CDR3 here is CSAKIQREANYGYTF. CDR3 coding DNA: TGCAGCGCCAAAATACAGCGGGAGGCTAACTATGGCTACACCTTC. The full variable domain, its missing parts supplied by reference TRBV29-1 and TRBJ1-2, is SAVISQKPSRDICQRGTSLTIQCQVDSQVTMMFWYRQQPGQSLTLIATANQGSEATYESGFVIDKFPISRPNLTFSTLTVSNMSPEDSSIYLCSAKIQREANYGYTFGSGTRLTVV.

This clonotype was seen a few times. V and J are TRBV3-1 and TRBJ2-5; 8 nucleotides match TRBD1. The V gene end was trimmed by 5 bases and the J gene end by 2 bases; junction bases not matched to a gene: 13. The germline V gene has CDR1 LGHDT and CDR2 YNNKEL (reference sequence). The CDR3 is 17 amino acids. Written as DNA, the CDR3 is TGTGCCAGCAGCTATACCATGGACAGGGTCGGGCAAGAGACCCAGTACTTC. It encodes CASSYTMDRVGQETQYF.

This clonotype has more than one count but fewer than ten. The V and J genes are TRBV25-1 and TRBJ1-3; 7 positions agree with TRBD1. The length of the CDR3 is 12 residues. Unmatched junction bases numbered 9, after V lost 3 bases and J lost 16 bases. Germline V gene data show CDR1 as MGHDK and CDR2 as SYGVNS. The CDR3 protein is CASSETGTALYF. The DNA of the CDR3 is TGTGCCAGCAGTGAGACCGGGACAGCACTGTATTTT.

This clonotype turned up a few times. The J gene is TRBJ2-1, the V gene TRBV5-1; TRBD2 agrees at 12 bases. Trimming removed 4 bases from V and 0 bases from J; junction bases left unmatched: 5. This CDR3 region has 17 residues. The V gene's germline CDR1 is SGHRS and CDR2 YFSETQ. Here the CDR3 reads CASSRGLAGSSYNEQFF. CDR3 in DNA: TGCGCCAGCAGCCGAGGACTAGCGGGGAGCTCCTACAATGAGCAGTTCTTC.